These 8 T cell receptor beta chains came from one sample sequenced in a study of cytomegalovirus exposure and HLA in healthy donors. It was with 60 Vbeta and 13 Jbeta primers that the PCR ran. The data were produced by immunoSEQ multiplex PCR, yet TCRdb's version contains in-frame clones alone and is incomplete. The record lists 55,000 to 75,000 clones, of which the ten most abundant hold around 3.7%. Sequencing was carried out using PBMCs. The source is a male donor in good health and CMV-seronegative.

The chain recombines TRBV4-2 with TRBJ2-2, with D perhaps matching TRBD2 (7 bases). Trimming pared 4 bases from V and 0 bases from J, leaving 12 bases between. The CDR3 is 16 residues long. CDR1 LGHNA and CDR2 YNFKEQ come from the germline V gene. The CDR3 region is CASSPLGGPNTGELFF. The CDR3 region has the DNA TGTGCCAGCAGCCCTCTCGGGGGGCCGAACACCGGGGAGCTGTTTTTT.

The rearrangement joins TRBV9 to TRBJ1-2, with D possibly TRBD1 on 5 matching bases. Germline V lookup: CDR1 SGDLS, CDR2 YYNGEE. The CDR3 totals 15 residues. V lost 4 bases, J lost 3 bases, and 16 bases lay in between. The CDR3 DNA follows: TGTGCCAGCAGCCCATGGGACTGGGGCGACTATGGCTACACCTTC. This gives the protein CASSPWDWGDYGYTF.

The gene calls are TRBV4-2 and TRBJ2-5; perhaps TRBD1 as D (6 bases). The CDR3 spans 16 residues. Germline CDR1 is LGHNA and CDR2 is YNFKEQ. V dropped 3 bases and J dropped 3 bases, with 17 bases sitting between them. The CDR3 DNA follows: TGTGCCAGCAGCCAGGCTTCCGGGACACCCAAAGAGACCCAGTACTTC. This codes for CASSQASGTPKETQYF.

The V gene is TRBV19, the J gene TRBJ1-1; no firm D call. Germline-derived CDR1 and CDR2 are LNHDA and SQIVND (reference sequence). This CDR3 spans 14 amino acids. The ends were cut back, 7 bases at V and 0 bases at J, with 12 bases in the middle. The DNA of the CDR3 is TGTGCCAGTAATAGCGATTACTTGAACACTGAAGCTTTCTTT. This sequence encodes CASNSDYLNTEAFF. Drawing the rest from reference TRBV19 and TRBJ1-1, the complete variable domain is DGGITQSPKYLFRKEGQNVTLSCEQNLNHDAMYWYRQDPGQGLRLIYYSQIVNDFQKGDIAEGYSVSREKKESFPLTVTSAQKNPTAFYLCASNSDYLNTEAFFGQGTRLTVV.

The gene calls are TRBV7-2 and TRBJ2-2; 7 positions agree with TRBD2. Germline assignment: CDR1 SGHTA and CDR2 FQGNSA. Trimming removed 1 base from V and 5 bases from J; junction bases left unmatched: 4. This CDR3 comprises 15 residues. The CDR3 is CASSLGGGETGELFF. The CDR3 bases are TGTGCCAGCAGCTTAGGTGGGGGGGAAACCGGGGAGCTGTTTTTT.

The J gene is TRBJ1-4, the V gene TRBV6-1; D is undetermined. The CDR3 sequence is 15 residues long. Germline assignment: CDR1 MNHNS and CDR2 SASEGT. Trimming removed 7 bases at V and 0 bases at J, with 12 bases between. The CDR3 region has the DNA TGTGCCAGCATGCCGGGAGATGCAACTAATGAAAAACTGTTTTTT. This encodes CASMPGDATNEKLFF.

By frequency, this clone registers medium-sized. The chain carries TRBV5-8 and TRBJ2-3, with a tentative D call TRBD1 (6 bases). This CDR3 contains 15 residues. The V end lost 3 bases, the J end lost 0 bases, and 11 bases lay between the germline ends. Germline-derived CDR1 and CDR2 are SGHTS and YDEGEE. The CDR3 region is CASSSDSSSTDTQYF. DNA of the CDR3: TGTGCCAGCAGCTCGGACAGTTCTAGCACAGATACGCAGTATTTT.

V gene TRBV9 combines with J gene TRBJ2-2; 8 bases fit TRBD2. The length of the CDR3 is 16 residues. Germline-derived CDR1 and CDR2 are SGDLS and YYNGEE. Germline trimming cut 3 bases from V and 5 bases from J; bases unmatched to any gene: 9. CDR3 nucleotides: TGTGCCAGCAGCGCAACGGGGGTAGCGGGAACCGGGGAGCTGTTTTTT. It yields the protein CASSATGVAGTGELFF.